Following are 10 T cell receptor beta chains from one sample sequenced in a study of T-cell memory formation after mild COVID-19. TCRdb passed the 5' RACE reads through MiXCR, listing each CDR3 protein once. The sample lists 250,000 to 300,000 distinct CDR3 sequences, about 16% seen once, with around a fifth in the top ten. Sequencing was done on a sample of PBMCs or a T cell subset sorted from them (not recorded which). Receptors were obtained from a man younger than 30 who had mild COVID-19 (a few samples of this study predate the infection). Cell type and time point are not known.

The table lists this clonotype with a few counts. V is TRBV5-1 and J is TRBJ2-7, with 7 positions matching TRBD2. The CDR3 is made up of 13 amino acids. The trim removed 5 bases at V and 3 bases at J, leaving 5 bases unmatched. Germline values: CDR1 SGHRS, CDR2 YFSETQ. CDR3: CASSGGGYYEQYF. The DNA of the CDR3 is TGCGCCAGCAGTGGGGGGGGATACTACGAGCAGTACTTC.

DNA for the CDR3: TGCGCCAGCAGCCAAGAACCTAGCGGGCTCTCCAGTACGCAGTATTTT. The encoded protein is CASSQEPSGLSSTQYF. V gene TRBV4-1 combines with J gene TRBJ2-3; TRBD2 matches at 8 bases. CDR1 is MGHRA, CDR2 YSYEKL, per germline. Losses at the gene ends were 0 bases for V and 8 bases for J; bases not matched to a gene: 10. The CDR3 sequence is 16 residues long.

The chain uses TRBV4-1 and TRBJ2-1; TRBD1 agrees at 7 bases. This CDR3 has 14 amino acids. Germline V gene data show CDR1 as MGHRA and CDR2 as YSYEKL. Trimming took 4 bases from V and 6 from J; bases not matched to a gene: 6. For the CDR3, the DNA is TGCGCCAGCAGCCGGACAGGACGAACCAATGAGCAGTTCTTC. Its translation is CASSRTGRTNEQFF.

This clonotype was found a few times. The V call is TRBV25-1, the J call TRBJ1-5; 9 bases line up with TRBD1. Unmatched junction bases numbered 9, after V lost 8 bases and J lost 7 bases. Germline loops: CDR1 MGHDK, CDR2 SYGVNS. The CDR3 spans 14 residues. In DNA, the CDR3 is TGTGCCAGCCAAGGACAGGGGATACGGCAGCCCCAGCATTTT. This gives the protein CASQGQGIRQPQHF.

The chain recombines TRBV20-1 with TRBJ2-7, with TRBD1 matching 8 bases. This CDR3 contains 12 residues. The V gene's germline CDR1 is DFQATT and CDR2 SNEGSKA (reference sequence). The V and J ends lost 6 bases and 7 bases, in that order; junction bases with no gene match: 8. The CDR3 is CSARNDRGEQYF. The CDR3 nucleotides read TGCAGTGCCAGAAACGACAGGGGTGAGCAGTACTTC.

The V and J genes are TRBV11-2 and TRBJ1-2; 8 nucleotides agree with TRBD1. Losses at the gene ends were 5 bases for V and 3 bases for J; bases not matched to a gene: 14. The CDR3 has 17 amino acids. The germline V gene encodes CDR1 SGHAT and CDR2 FQNNGV. CDR3 residues: CASSTTNRGQGDYGYTF. CDR3 nucleotides: TGTGCCAGCAGCACTACGAACCGAGGACAGGGAGACTATGGCTACACCTTC.

The chain has TRBV5-1 and TRBJ2-2; D gene unclear. The V gene lost 0 bases and the J gene lost 0 bases, with 9 bases spanning the gap. Germline V gene sequence: CDR1 SGHRS, CDR2 YFSETQ. The CDR3 runs to 16 residues. The CDR3 nucleotides are TGCGCCAGCAGCTTGGTACCAGGCCCGAACACCGGGGAGCTGTTTTTT. It yields the protein CASSLVPGPNTGELFF. The full variable domain, its missing parts supplied by reference TRBV5-1 and TRBJ2-2, is KAGVTQTPRYLIKTRGQQVTLSCSPISGHRSVSWYQQTPGQGLQFLFEYFSETQRNKGNFPGRFSGRQFSNSRSEMNVSTLELGDSALYLCASSLVPGPNTGELFFGEGSRLTVL.

The chain uses TRBV7-9 and TRBJ1-4; TRBD1 matches at 9 bases. V trimming: 3 bases; J trimming: 5 bases; junction bases outside the gene matches: 1. This CDR3 has 14 residues. Per the germline V gene, CDR1 is SEHNR and CDR2 is FQNEAQ (reference sequence). Written as DNA, the CDR3 is TGTGCCAGCAGCTTCGGGACAGGGAATGAAAAACTGTTTTTT. This sequence encodes CASSFGTGNEKLFF.

This clonotype was counted ten times or more. The chain is built from TRBV4-1 and TRBJ2-7, with D hard to call. Germline CDR1 is MGHRA and CDR2 is YSYEKL. This CDR3 spans 15 amino acids. V lost 4 bases, J lost 4 bases, and 17 bases lay in between. Here the CDR3 reads CASSLQDSRIYEQYF. The CDR3 DNA reads as TGCGCCAGCAGCCTACAAGACTCGAGGATATACGAGCAGTACTTC.

V and J are TRBV4-3 and TRBJ2-1; TRBD2 aligns across 9 bases. The V gene's germline CDR1 is LGHNA and CDR2 YSLEER. The trim removed 0 bases at V and 9 bases at J, leaving 12 bases unmatched. This CDR3 has 17 residues. The CDR3 here is CASSQDSGAGGYSEQFF. The CDR3 nucleotides are TGCGCCAGCAGCCAAGATTCGGGCGCGGGGGGGTACTCTGAGCAGTTCTTC.